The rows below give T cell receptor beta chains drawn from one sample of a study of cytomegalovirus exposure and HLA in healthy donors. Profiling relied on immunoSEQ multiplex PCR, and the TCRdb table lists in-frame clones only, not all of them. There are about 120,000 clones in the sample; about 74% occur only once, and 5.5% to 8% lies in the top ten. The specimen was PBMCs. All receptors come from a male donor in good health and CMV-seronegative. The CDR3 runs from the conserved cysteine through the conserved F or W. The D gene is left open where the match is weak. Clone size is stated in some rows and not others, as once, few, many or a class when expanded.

CDR3 protein: CASSVVGSGGVTDTQYF
CDR3 DNA: TGTGCCAGCAGCGTAGTTGGTAGCGGGGGGGTAACAGATACGCAGTATTTT
D gene: TRBD2
clone size: once
CDR3 length: 17
V gene: TRBV9
J gene: TRBJ2-3

CDR3 protein: CASSRGGNLAQETQYF
CDR3 DNA: TGTGCCAGCAGTCGCGGGGGGAACTTAGCGCAAGAGACCCAGTACTTC
D gene: TRBD2
clone size: -
CDR3 length: 16
V gene: TRBV27
J gene: TRBJ2-5

CDR3 protein: CSSSRAPNSHSGNTIYF
CDR3 DNA: TGTTCCAGCAGTCGAGCCCCGAACAGCCACTCTGGAAACACCATATATTTT
D gene: -
clone size: -
CDR3 length: 17
V gene: TRBV7-9
J gene: TRBJ1-3

CDR3 protein: CASSYGQGALGNTIYF
CDR3 DNA: TGTGCCAGCAGTTACGGGCAGGGGGCGTTAGGAAACACCATATATTTT
D gene: TRBD1
clone size: few
CDR3 length: 16
V gene: TRBV6-5
J gene: TRBJ1-3

CDR3 protein: CASSPPRETQYF
CDR3 DNA: TGTGCCAGCAGCCCCCCTCGGGAGACCCAGTACTTC
D gene: -
clone size: -
CDR3 length: 12
V gene: TRBV11-1
J gene: TRBJ2-5

CDR3 protein: CASSLRIAHGTDTQYF
CDR3 DNA: TGTGCCAGCAGTTTACGAATAGCGCACGGCACAGATACGCAGTATTTT
D gene: -
clone size: -
CDR3 length: 16
V gene: TRBV27
J gene: TRBJ2-3

CDR3 protein: CASQWAGATGELFF
CDR3 DNA: TGTGCCAGTCAATGGGCGGGGGCGACCGGGGAGCTGTTTTTT
D gene: -
clone size: few
CDR3 length: 14
V gene: TRBV28
J gene: TRBJ2-2

CDR3 protein: CASSLGREWAYEQYF
CDR3 DNA: TGTGCCAGCAGCTTAGGGAGGGAGTGGGCCTACGAGCAGTACTTC
D gene: -
clone size: -
CDR3 length: 15
V gene: TRBV7-8
J gene: TRBJ2-7

CDR3 protein: CASSLGQGASDTQYF
CDR3 DNA: TGTGCCAGCAGCTTAGGACAGGGGGCGTCAGATACGCAGTATTTT
D gene: TRBD1
clone size: -
CDR3 length: 15
V gene: TRBV6-5
J gene: TRBJ2-3

CDR3 protein: CASSSLGGAPYEQYF
CDR3 DNA: TGTGCCAGCAGCTCCCTGGGCGGGGCCCCCTACGAGCAGTACTTC
D gene: -
clone size: -
CDR3 length: 15
V gene: TRBV7-2
J gene: TRBJ2-7

CDR3 protein: CAWSVIRGVTTGELFF
CDR3 DNA: TGTGCCTGGAGTGTAATCCGGGGGGTCACCACCGGGGAGCTGTTTTTT
D gene: TRBD2
clone size: -
CDR3 length: 16
V gene: TRBV30
J gene: TRBJ2-2

CDR3 protein: CASRGDRMYTEAFF
CDR3 DNA: TGTGCCAGCAGGGGGGACAGGATGTACACTGAAGCTTTCTTT
D gene: TRBD1
clone size: -
CDR3 length: 14
V gene: TRBV2
J gene: TRBJ1-1

CDR3 protein: CASSDGLAGGVTDTQYF
CDR3 DNA: TGTGCCAGCAGCGACGGACTAGCGGGAGGGGTCACAGATACGCAGTATTTT
D gene: TRBD2
clone size: -
CDR3 length: 17
V gene: TRBV9
J gene: TRBJ2-3

CDR3 protein: CASSLGSGSYEQYF
CDR3 DNA: TGTGCCAGCAGCTTAGGTAGCGGGAGCTACGAGCAGTACTTC
D gene: TRBD2
clone size: -
CDR3 length: 14
V gene: TRBV11-3
J gene: TRBJ2-7

CDR3 protein: CAISERASGDNEQFF
CDR3 DNA: TGTGCCATCAGTGAGAGGGCTAGCGGGGACAATGAGCAGTTCTTC
D gene: TRBD2
clone size: few
CDR3 length: 15
V gene: TRBV10-3
J gene: TRBJ2-1

CDR3 protein: CASSMRRQVSNQPQHF
CDR3 DNA: TGTGCCAGTAGTATGAGACGACAGGTTAGCAATCAGCCCCAGCATTTT
D gene: -
clone size: -
CDR3 length: 16
V gene: TRBV19
J gene: TRBJ1-5

CDR3 protein: CASSITGIQYF
CDR3 DNA: TGTGCCAGTAGTATAACGGGCATTCAGTACTTC
D gene: -
clone size: -
CDR3 length: 11
V gene: TRBV19
J gene: TRBJ2-4

CDR3 protein: CASSWALSSYNEQFF
CDR3 DNA: TGTGCCAGCAGCTGGGCCTTAAGCTCCTACAATGAGCAGTTCTTC
D gene: -
clone size: -
CDR3 length: 15
V gene: TRBV5-4
J gene: TRBJ2-1

CDR3 protein: CASSLWLRGMLTDTQYF
CDR3 DNA: TGTGCCAGCAGCTTATGGTTACGGGGGATGTTGACAGATACGCAGTATTTT
D gene: -
clone size: -
CDR3 length: 17
V gene: TRBV7-8
J gene: TRBJ2-3

CDR3 protein: CASSLDRADTQYF
CDR3 DNA: TGTGCCAGTAGCCTCGACAGGGCAGATACGCAGTATTTT
D gene: TRBD1
clone size: -
CDR3 length: 13
V gene: TRBV19
J gene: TRBJ2-3

CDR3 protein: CASSEYLGHPQETQYF
CDR3 DNA: TGTGCCAGCAGCGAATACCTAGGACACCCCCAAGAGACCCAGTACTTC
D gene: -
clone size: -
CDR3 length: 16
V gene: TRBV9
J gene: TRBJ2-5

CDR3 protein: CATSRDSRDYGYTF
CDR3 DNA: TGTGCCACCAGCAGAGATTCGAGGGACTATGGCTACACCTTC
D gene: -
clone size: -
CDR3 length: 14
V gene: TRBV15
J gene: TRBJ1-2

CDR3 protein: CASSVAAGWNTEAFF
CDR3 DNA: TGTGCCAGCAGCGTGGCCGCGGGTTGGAACACTGAAGCTTTCTTT
D gene: -
clone size: -
CDR3 length: 15
V gene: TRBV9
J gene: TRBJ1-1

CDR3 protein: CASSVEPGQGGTQYF
CDR3 DNA: TGTGCCAGCAGCGTAGAACCGGGACAGGGCGGGACCCAGTACTTC
D gene: TRBD1
clone size: -
CDR3 length: 15
V gene: TRBV9
J gene: TRBJ2-5

CDR3 protein: CASRSTANYEQYF
CDR3 DNA: TGTGCCAGCAGATCGACAGCTAACTACGAGCAGTACTTC
D gene: -
clone size: -
CDR3 length: 13
V gene: TRBV27
J gene: TRBJ2-7

CDR3 protein: CASSYSIRNTEAFF
CDR3 DNA: TGTGCCAGCAGTTACTCGATTAGGAACACTGAAGCTTTCTTT
D gene: -
clone size: -
CDR3 length: 14
V gene: TRBV6-5
J gene: TRBJ1-1

CDR3 protein: CASSQDRTGTSTNLYGYTF
CDR3 DNA: TGCGCCAGCAGCCAAGATCGAACAGGGACCTCAACTAACCTCTATGGCTACACCTTC
D gene: -
clone size: -
CDR3 length: 19
V gene: TRBV4-3
J gene: TRBJ1-2

CDR3 protein: CASSVGAPSGGTYEQYF
CDR3 DNA: TGTGCCAGCAGCGTAGGGGCCCCTAGCGGGGGGACCTACGAGCAGTACTTC
D gene: TRBD2
clone size: -
CDR3 length: 17
V gene: TRBV9
J gene: TRBJ2-7

CDR3 protein: CASSQDGNSELEQYF
CDR3 DNA: TGTGCCAGCAGCCAAGATGGCAATTCGGAGTTGGAGCAGTACTTC
D gene: -
clone size: -
CDR3 length: 15
V gene: TRBV4-2
J gene: TRBJ2-7

CDR3 protein: CASSFRSGWNTGELFF
CDR3 DNA: TGTGCCAGCAGTTTTAGATCCGGTTGGAACACCGGGGAGCTGTTTTTT
D gene: -
clone size: -
CDR3 length: 16
V gene: TRBV27
J gene: TRBJ2-2

CDR3 protein: CASSQDRGPNQPQHF
CDR3 DNA: TGCGCCAGCAGCCAAGACAGGGGGCCTAATCAGCCCCAGCATTTT
D gene: TRBD1
clone size: many
CDR3 length: 15
V gene: TRBV4-3
J gene: TRBJ1-5

CDR3 protein: CASRGADGPQHF
CDR3 DNA: TGCGCCAGCAGGGGGGCTGACGGGCCCCAGCATTTT
D gene: -
clone size: -
CDR3 length: 12
V gene: TRBV5-1
J gene: TRBJ1-5

CDR3 protein: CASSRREGGNTEAFF
CDR3 DNA: TGTGCCAGCAGCCGGAGGGAGGGAGGGAACACTGAAGCTTTCTTT
D gene: -
clone size: -
CDR3 length: 15
V gene: TRBV6-1
J gene: TRBJ1-1

CDR3 protein: CRAPGGTEAFF
CDR3 DNA: TGCAGGGCTCCGGGGGGCACTGAAGCTTTCTTT
D gene: -
clone size: once
CDR3 length: 11
V gene: TRBV20-1
J gene: TRBJ1-1

CDR3 protein: CASSIRLAGSNEQFF
CDR3 DNA: TGTGCCAGTAGTATTAGACTAGCGGGGAGCAATGAGCAGTTCTTC
D gene: TRBD2
clone size: -
CDR3 length: 15
V gene: TRBV19
J gene: TRBJ2-1

CDR3 protein: CASSLVERETYEQYF
CDR3 DNA: TGTGCCAGCAGCTTAGTCGAGCGGGAGACCTACGAGCAGTACTTC
D gene: TRBD2
clone size: -
CDR3 length: 15
V gene: TRBV7-4
J gene: TRBJ2-7

CDR3 protein: CASSFGVRDSRGYTF
CDR3 DNA: TGTGCCAGCAGCTTCGGGGTCCGGGACAGTCGAGGCTACACCTTC
D gene: TRBD1
clone size: -
CDR3 length: 15
V gene: TRBV7-9
J gene: TRBJ1-2

CDR3 protein: CASSLRGTGSYSNQPQHF
CDR3 DNA: TGTGCCAGCAGTTTGAGGGGGACAGGTTCTTATAGCAATCAGCCCCAGCATTTT
D gene: TRBD1
clone size: -
CDR3 length: 18
V gene: TRBV28
J gene: TRBJ1-5

CDR3 protein: CASSNRDRGPGELFF
CDR3 DNA: TGTGCCAGTAGTAACAGGGACCGGGGCCCCGGGGAGCTGTTTTTT
D gene: -
clone size: -
CDR3 length: 15
V gene: TRBV19
J gene: TRBJ2-2

CDR3 protein: CASSLWNPRSYEQYF
CDR3 DNA: TGTGCCAGCAGTTTATGGAATCCACGCTCCTACGAGCAGTACTTC
D gene: -
clone size: -
CDR3 length: 15
V gene: TRBV28
J gene: TRBJ2-7

CDR3 protein: CASSLRGGETQYF
CDR3 DNA: TGTGCCAGCAGTCTCAGGGGCGGGGAGACCCAGTACTTC
D gene: -
clone size: -
CDR3 length: 13
V gene: TRBV2
J gene: TRBJ2-5